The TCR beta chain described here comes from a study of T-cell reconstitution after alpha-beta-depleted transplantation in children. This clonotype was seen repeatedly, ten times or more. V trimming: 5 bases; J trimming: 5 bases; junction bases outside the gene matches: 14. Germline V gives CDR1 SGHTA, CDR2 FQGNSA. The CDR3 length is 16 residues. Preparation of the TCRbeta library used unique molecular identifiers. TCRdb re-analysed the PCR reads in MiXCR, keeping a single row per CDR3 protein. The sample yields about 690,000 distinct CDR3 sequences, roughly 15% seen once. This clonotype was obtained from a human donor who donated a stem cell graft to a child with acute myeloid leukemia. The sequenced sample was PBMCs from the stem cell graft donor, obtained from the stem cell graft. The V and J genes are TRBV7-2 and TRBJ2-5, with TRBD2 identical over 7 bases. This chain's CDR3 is CASSTEASGGSETQYF. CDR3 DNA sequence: TGTGCCAGCAGCACAGAGGCTAGCGGAGGAAGCGAGACCCAGTACTTC.